These T cell receptor beta chains were read from a single sample in a study of T cells in Graves' hyperthyroidism and ophthalmopathy. TCRdb re-called the multiplex PCR reads through MiXCR, storing one row per CDR3 protein. The sample carries hundreds of thousands of distinct CDR3 sequences, 11% to 15% recorded once. Sequencing was done on a sample of blood. The receptors shown here come from a woman under 40 with Graves' hyperthyroidism that later progressed to Graves' ophthalmopathy. CDR3s include the opening cysteine and the closing phenylalanine or tryptophan. Each record gives: V gene, J gene, CDR3 protein.

v_gene: TRBV7-9; j_gene: TRBJ2-7; CDR3aa: CASSSEGSWYEQYF
v_gene: TRBV29-1; j_gene: TRBJ2-2; CDR3aa: CSVIWGSGELFF
v_gene: TRBV5-1; j_gene: TRBJ2-3; CDR3aa: CASSLDGSGRADTQYF
v_gene: TRBV12-3/TRBV12-4; j_gene: TRBJ2-7; CDR3aa: CASSFIPRGHEQYF
v_gene: TRBV6-2/TRBV6-3; j_gene: TRBJ2-1; CDR3aa: CASSLLRQDTNEQFF
v_gene: TRBV18; j_gene: TRBJ1-1; CDR3aa: CASSPRTGGMNTEAFF
v_gene: TRBV9; j_gene: TRBJ2-1; CDR3aa: CASSVGHTNEQFF
v_gene: TRBV2; j_gene: TRBJ2-2; CDR3aa: CATGQGDDTGELFF
v_gene: TRBV3-1; j_gene: TRBJ2-1; CDR3aa: CASSQDRKPSYNEQFF
v_gene: TRBV18; j_gene: TRBJ2-5; CDR3aa: CTSSPRFLQETQYF
v_gene: TRBV24-1; j_gene: TRBJ2-1; CDR3aa: CATSALRGNEQFF
v_gene: TRBV7-9; j_gene: TRBJ2-7; CDR3aa: CGSSLGGSGTRDVEQYF
v_gene: TRBV12-5; j_gene: TRBJ1-5; CDR3aa: CASGLVAAHLDYSNQPQHF